This TCR beta chain comes out of a study of blood T cell repertoires in COVID-19. On the study more broadly: T cells, B-cell-depleted T cells, or PBMCs provided the cDNA or gDNA that served as material.

How the authors handled the data: Counts of nucleated cells, estimated from reference gene primer amplification, were obtained. Here immunoSEQ multiplex PCR was the method, and the copy in TCRdb shows in-frame clones only, minus some. Clonal size and the V and J genes are those of that table, whereas D and trimming came from the DNA. The sample has about 320,000 clones; around nine tenths are singletons. In germline, CDR1 is SEHNR, CDR2 FQNEAQ (reference sequence). CDR3 size: 17 residues. With V trimmed by 3 bases and J by 2 bases, 9 bases remained unmatched. Clinical history as reported by participants underpinned cohort assignment.

Sequenced input: PBMCs or T cells enriched from blood (not recorded which). The source of this sequence is a young woman who had been exposed to COVID-19. The chain has TRBV7-9 and TRBJ1-3; TRBD1 aligns across 8 bases. CDR3 coding DNA: TGTGCCAGCAGCTTTTGGACAGGGAGGTCAGCTGGAAACACCATATATTTT. Encoded protein: CASSFWTGRSAGNTIYF.